A selection of T cell receptor beta chains follows, all from one sample in a study of tumor-infiltrating lymphocytes in primary liver carcinoma. TCRdb passed the multiplex PCR reads through MiXCR, listing each CDR3 protein once. The profile covers a few hundred thousand distinct CDR3 sequences, with approximately 58% appearing a single time and about 18% taken by the ten largest. Material for sequencing was peripheral blood. These receptor sequences come from a young woman with primary liver carcinoma and hepatitis B virus infection. The CDR3 runs from the conserved cysteine through the conserved F or W. A D gene is named only where the DNA matches it firmly. Size is omitted from some rows. Given values are once, few, many or a class for expanded clones.

V gene,D gene,J gene,clone size,CDR3 DNA,CDR3 protein
TRBV21-1,NA,TRBJ2-5,NA,TGTGCCAGCAGCAAAAGGGGCCCAGGACCCTTTACCTGTGACCAGTACTTC,CASSKRGPGPFTCDQYF
TRBV14,NA,TRBJ2-1,NA,TGTGCCAGCAGCCAAGAGTATATAGGGAGTGAGCAGTTCTTC,CASSQEYIGSEQFF
TRBV7-9,NA,TRBJ2-5,NA,TGTGCCAGCAGCCTAGGATTAGCGGAAATACAAGAGACCCAGTACTTC,CASSLGLAEIQETQYF
TRBV28,TRBD1,TRBJ1-2,few,TGTGCCAGCAGTTTCAACGGACAGGGAGTCTATGGCTACACCTTC,CASSFNGQGVYGYTF
TRBV11-2,NA,TRBJ2-7,many,TGTGCCAGCAGCTTACGAGCGGTGAGCTCCTACGAGCAGTACTTC,CASSLRAVSSYEQYF
TRBV28,NA,TRBJ1-1,few,TGTGCCAGCACGGACAGAGTTGAAGCTTTCTTT,CASTDRVEAFF
TRBV5-1,NA,TRBJ2-4,NA,TGCGCCAGCAGCCAATGGACAGAGGGAAACATTCAATACTTC,CASSQWTEGNIQYF
TRBV11-2,NA,TRBJ2-3,NA,TGTGCCAGCAGCTTAGAGGCGGGTACAAATACGCAATATTTT,CASSLEAGTNTQYF
TRBV20-1,NA,TRBJ2-3,once,TGCAGTGCAAGCCGACTAGTCGATACAGATACGCAGTATTTT,CSASRLVDTDTQYF
TRBV11-2,NA,TRBJ2-7,NA,TGTACCAGCAGCTTAGCTTGGCTGAACTACGAGCAGTACTTC,CTSSLAWLNYEQYF
TRBV7-9,NA,TRBJ1-5,NA,TGTGCCAGCAGCTTCGGGGGGCACGACGATCAGCTCCAGCATTTT,CASSFGGHDDQLQHF
TRBV12-3/TRBV12-4,NA,TRBJ2-1,NA,TGTGCCAGCAGTTTAAAGGGTTCAGGGTTACATGAGCAGTTCTTC,CASSLKGSGLHEQFF
TRBV10-2,TRBD1,TRBJ2-3,few,TGCGCCAGCAGCCAAGCCGCGAGGACAGGGGAAACAGATACGCAGTATTTT,CASSQAARTGETDTQYF
TRBV11-3,NA,TRBJ2-1,many,TGTGCCAGTAAAGCTTGGGGCTACAATGAGCAGTTCTTC,CASKAWGYNEQFF
TRBV6-5,NA,TRBJ1-1,few,TGTGCCAGCAGGAGACAGTTTAACACTGAAGCTTTCTTT,CASRRQFNTEAFF
TRBV11-1,NA,TRBJ1-2,NA,TGTGCCAGCAGCTTGTCGGACCGTTACGCTTATGGCTACACCTTC,CASSLSDRYAYGYTF